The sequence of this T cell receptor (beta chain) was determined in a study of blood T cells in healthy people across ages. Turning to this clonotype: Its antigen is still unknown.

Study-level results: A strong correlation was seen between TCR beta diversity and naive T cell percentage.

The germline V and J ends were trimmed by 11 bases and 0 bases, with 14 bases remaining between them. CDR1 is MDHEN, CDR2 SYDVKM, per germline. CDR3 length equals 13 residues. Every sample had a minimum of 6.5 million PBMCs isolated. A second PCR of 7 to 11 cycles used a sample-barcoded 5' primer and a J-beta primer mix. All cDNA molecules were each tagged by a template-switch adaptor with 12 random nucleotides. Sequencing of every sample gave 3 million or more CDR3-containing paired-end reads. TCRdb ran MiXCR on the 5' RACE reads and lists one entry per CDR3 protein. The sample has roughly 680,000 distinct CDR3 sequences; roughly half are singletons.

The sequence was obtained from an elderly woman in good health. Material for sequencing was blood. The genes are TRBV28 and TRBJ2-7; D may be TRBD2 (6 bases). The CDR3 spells CALRGASSYEQYF. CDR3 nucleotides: TGTGCCTTGCGGGGAGCGAGCTCCTACGAGCAGTACTTC.